What follows is one T cell receptor (beta chain) and its context. This specimen includes other DNA sequences encoding the same CDR3. This entry belongs to a study of shared clonotypes between healthy human individuals. The repertoire was sequenced with immunoSEQ multiplex PCR; TCRdb's copy has only in-frame clones and lacks some. There are 2 million to 2.5 million clones in the sample; around 93% occur only once, and approximately 0.39% lies in the top ten. Trimming stripped 0 bases from V and 0 bases from J, with 10 bases between. There are 16 residues in the CDR3. Germline V gene sequence: CDR1 SGHRS, CDR2 YFSETQ.

V and J are TRBV5-1 and TRBJ2-1; TRBD2 might be the D (6 bases). The sample consisted of naive CD4+ T cells from PBMCs. Subset described: CD45RA+ positively selected. This TCR was recovered from a man younger than 35 in good health. Some clones in this sample may be carry-over from other donors' samples. The CDR3 coding sequence is TGCGCCAGCAGCTTGGTTGGCGGGATCTCCTACAATGAGCAGTTCTTC. Its protein product is CASSLVGGISYNEQFF.